The T cell receptor (beta chain) under discussion was sequenced for a study of low-dose radiotherapy and immunotherapy resistance in tumors. Study context: A dose of 0.5 Gy per fraction was delivered to Cohort 1 every 2 weeks, for a total of 6.5 Gy. Cyclophosphamide went in intravenously at 200 mg/m2 every two weeks, one day before radiation and immunotherapy.

The germline V gene has CDR1 MGHRA and CDR2 YSYEKL. The CDR3 is 17 amino acids. Between the trimmed V and J ends, which lost 0 bases and 0 bases, there was a span of 11 bases. Time point defined: before trial treatment. First-strand cDNA used TRAV- and TRBV-specific primers, covering alpha and beta chains. TCR amplification ran roughly 21 PCR cycles using constant-region and V-primer adapter primers. One entry per CDR3 protein results from TCRdb running MiXCR on the reads. The sample contains some 82,000 distinct CDR3 sequences, 18% of which appear only once. This clonotype has a count of ten or more. The chain employs TRBV4-1 and TRBJ2-2, with TRBD2 as a possible D gene (7 bases). This receptor was taken from a male donor with prostate cancer. Sequenced material: PBMCs, taken before treatment. Here the CDR3 reads CASSQDSGGSNTGELFF. CDR3 in DNA: TGCGCCAGCAGCCAAGATTCGGGGGGCTCGAACACCGGGGAGCTGTTTTTT.